This T cell receptor (beta chain) was profiled in a study of T cell repertoires and HLA-DP antigens. Study context: Transduced HeLa cells presented HLA-DP to CD4+ T cells. Average DNA input: roughly 0.2 ug for CD137+CD4+ sorts, about 1,200 ng pre-culture.

Overall study results and limits: Average cumulative frequency of previously undetected clones was roughly 34% against one allele and more than 50% against the other.

About this clone itself: Its target is not known.

Amplification used primers for 54 TRBV and 13 TRBJ segments. Profiling relied on immunoSEQ multiplex PCR, and the TCRdb table lists in-frame clones only, not all of them. The table includes roughly 120,000 clones, more than 85% detected once. The sequenced material came from CD4+ T cells from PBMCs. The receptor comes from a young woman in good health and CMV-seronegative.

The CDR3 spells CASAAQAYEQYV. As DNA, the CDR3 is TGTGCCAGCGCGGCGCAAGCCTACGAGCAGTACGTC. The V call is TRBV6-1, the J call TRBJ2-7; D unclear. Looked up from germline, CDR1 is MNHNS and CDR2 is SASEGT. Trimming took off 8 bases at V and 2 bases at J, with 10 bases between the two ends. The CDR3 length is 12 residues.